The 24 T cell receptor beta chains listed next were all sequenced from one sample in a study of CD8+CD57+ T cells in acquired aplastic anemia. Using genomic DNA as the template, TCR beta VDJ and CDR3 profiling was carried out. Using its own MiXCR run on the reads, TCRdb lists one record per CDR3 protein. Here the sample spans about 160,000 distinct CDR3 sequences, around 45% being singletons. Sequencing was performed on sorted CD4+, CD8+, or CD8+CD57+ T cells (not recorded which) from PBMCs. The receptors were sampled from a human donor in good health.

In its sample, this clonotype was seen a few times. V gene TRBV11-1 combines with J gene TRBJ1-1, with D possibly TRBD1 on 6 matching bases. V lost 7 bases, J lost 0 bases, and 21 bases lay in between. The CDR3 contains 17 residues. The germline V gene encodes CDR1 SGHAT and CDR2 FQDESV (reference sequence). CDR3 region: CASKYSGGDSVNTEAFF. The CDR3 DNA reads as TGTGCCAGCAAGTATTCCGGGGGCGATTCAGTGAACACTGAAGCTTTCTTT.

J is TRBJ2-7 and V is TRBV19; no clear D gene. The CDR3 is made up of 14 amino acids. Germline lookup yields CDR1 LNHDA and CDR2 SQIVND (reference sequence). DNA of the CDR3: TGTGGATACGAAAGTGCCCCAACGTATTACGAGCAGTACTTC. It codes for CGYESAPTYYEQYF.

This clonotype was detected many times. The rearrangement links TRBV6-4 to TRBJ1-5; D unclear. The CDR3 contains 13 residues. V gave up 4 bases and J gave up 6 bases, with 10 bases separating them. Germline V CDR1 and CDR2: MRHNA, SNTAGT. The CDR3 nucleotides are TGTGCCAGCAGTGGCGAAGCAAGTCAGCCCCAGCATTTT. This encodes CASSGEASQPQHF.

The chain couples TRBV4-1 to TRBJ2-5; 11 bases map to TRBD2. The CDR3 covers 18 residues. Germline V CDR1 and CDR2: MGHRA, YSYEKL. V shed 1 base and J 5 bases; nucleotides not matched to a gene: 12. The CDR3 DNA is TGCGCCAGCAGCCAAGGTTCGACTAGCGGGGTTATTTTGGAGACCCAGTACTTC. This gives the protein CASSQGSTSGVILETQYF.

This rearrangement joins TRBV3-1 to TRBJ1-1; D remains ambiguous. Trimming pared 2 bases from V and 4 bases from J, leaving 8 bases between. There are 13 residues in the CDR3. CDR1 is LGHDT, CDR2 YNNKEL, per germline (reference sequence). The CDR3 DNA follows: TGTGCCAGCAGCCAACGGAGGGCCACTGAAGCTTTCTTT. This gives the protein CASSQRRATEAFF.

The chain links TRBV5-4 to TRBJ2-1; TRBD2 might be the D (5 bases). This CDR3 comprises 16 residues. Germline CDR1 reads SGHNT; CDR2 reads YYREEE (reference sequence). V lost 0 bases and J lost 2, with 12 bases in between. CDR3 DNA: TGTGCCAGCAGCTTGGCCTGGGAGTTCCCCTACAATGAGCAGTTCTTC. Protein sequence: CASSLAWEFPYNEQFF.

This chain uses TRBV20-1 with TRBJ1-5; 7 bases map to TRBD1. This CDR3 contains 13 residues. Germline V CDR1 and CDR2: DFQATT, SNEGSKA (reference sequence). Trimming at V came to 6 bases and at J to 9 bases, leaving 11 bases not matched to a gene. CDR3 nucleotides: TGCAGTGCAGCCACAGGGGCGTTTCGGCCCCAGCATTTT. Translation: CSAATGAFRPQHF.

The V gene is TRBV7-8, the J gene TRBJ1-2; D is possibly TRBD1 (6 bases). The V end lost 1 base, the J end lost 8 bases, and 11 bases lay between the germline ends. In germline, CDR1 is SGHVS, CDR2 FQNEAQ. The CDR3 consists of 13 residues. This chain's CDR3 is CASSLETGLGYTF. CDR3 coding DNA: TGTGCCAGCAGCTTAGAAACAGGGTTAGGCTACACCTTC.

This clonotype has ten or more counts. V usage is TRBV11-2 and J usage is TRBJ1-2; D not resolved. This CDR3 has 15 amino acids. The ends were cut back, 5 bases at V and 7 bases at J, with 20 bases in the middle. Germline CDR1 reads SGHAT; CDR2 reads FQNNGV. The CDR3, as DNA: TGTGCCAGCAGCGCTACCCGCATGGGAGGTGGTGGCTACACCTTC. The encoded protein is CASSATRMGGGGYTF.

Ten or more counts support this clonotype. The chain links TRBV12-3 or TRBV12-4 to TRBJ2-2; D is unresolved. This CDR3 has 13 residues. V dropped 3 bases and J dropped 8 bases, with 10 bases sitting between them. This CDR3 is CASSFDRLGELFF. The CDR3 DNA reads TGTGCCAGCAGTTTTGACCGTCTGGGGGAGCTGTTTTTT.

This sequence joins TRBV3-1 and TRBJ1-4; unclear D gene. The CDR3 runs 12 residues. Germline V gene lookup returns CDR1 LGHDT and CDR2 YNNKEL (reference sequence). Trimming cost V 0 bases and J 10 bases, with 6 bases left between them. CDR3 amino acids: CASSQDGVKLFF. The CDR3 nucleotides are TGTGCCAGCAGCCAAGATGGCGTAAAACTGTTTTTT.

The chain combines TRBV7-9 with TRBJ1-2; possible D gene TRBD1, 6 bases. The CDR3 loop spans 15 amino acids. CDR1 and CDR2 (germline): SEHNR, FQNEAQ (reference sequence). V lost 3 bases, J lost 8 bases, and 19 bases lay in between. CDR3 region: CASSLDSTGPKGYTF. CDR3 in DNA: TGTGCCAGCAGCTTGGACTCGACAGGTCCCAAGGGCTACACCTTC.

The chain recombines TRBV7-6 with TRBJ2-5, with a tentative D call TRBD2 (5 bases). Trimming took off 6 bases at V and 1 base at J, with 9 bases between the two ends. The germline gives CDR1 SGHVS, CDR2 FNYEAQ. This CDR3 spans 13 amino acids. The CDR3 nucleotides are TGTGCCAGCAGGTCGGGATTCCAAGAGACCCAGTACTTC. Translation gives CASRSGFQETQYF.

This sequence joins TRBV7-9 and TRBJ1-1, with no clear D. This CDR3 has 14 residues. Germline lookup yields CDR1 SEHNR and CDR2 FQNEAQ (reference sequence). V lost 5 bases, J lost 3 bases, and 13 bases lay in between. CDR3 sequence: CASSVDVGYTEAFF. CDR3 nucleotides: TGTGCCAGCAGCGTAGACGTAGGATACACTGAAGCTTTCTTT.

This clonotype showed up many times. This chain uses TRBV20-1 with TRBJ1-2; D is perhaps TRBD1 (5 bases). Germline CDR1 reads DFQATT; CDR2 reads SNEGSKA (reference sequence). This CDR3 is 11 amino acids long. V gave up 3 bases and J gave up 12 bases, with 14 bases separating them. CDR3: CSASAGRRNTF. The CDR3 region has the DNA TGCAGTGCTAGCGCGGGACGTCGAAACACCTTC.

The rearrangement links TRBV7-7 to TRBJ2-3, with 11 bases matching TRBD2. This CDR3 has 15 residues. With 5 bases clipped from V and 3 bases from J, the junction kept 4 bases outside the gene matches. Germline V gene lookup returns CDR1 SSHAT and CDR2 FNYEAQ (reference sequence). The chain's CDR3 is CASSPTSGTTDTQYF. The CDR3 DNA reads TGTGCCAGCAGCCCGACTAGCGGGACTACAGATACGCAGTATTTT.

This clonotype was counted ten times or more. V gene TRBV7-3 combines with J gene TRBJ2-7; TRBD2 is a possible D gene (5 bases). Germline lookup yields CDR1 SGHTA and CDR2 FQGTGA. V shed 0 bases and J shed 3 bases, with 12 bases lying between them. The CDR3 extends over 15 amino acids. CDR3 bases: TGTGCCAGCAGCTTAACCCCGGGATCTTTCTACGAGCAGTACTTC. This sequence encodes CASSLTPGSFYEQYF.

The CDR3 bases are TGTGCCAGCAGCGCCAGGGGGCTTGGGTCACCCCTCCACTTT. It codes for CASSARGLGSPLHF. The rearrangement links TRBV2 to TRBJ1-6; TRBD1 aligns across 8 bases. The V and J ends lost 6 bases and 10 bases, in that order; junction bases with no gene match: 8. Germline V gene data show CDR1 as SNHLY and CDR2 as FYNNEI. CDR3 length: 14 residues.

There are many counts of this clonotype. The CDR3 here is CSAGLTSGRARTDTQYF. The CDR3 coding sequence is TGCAGTGCTGGGTTGACTAGCGGGAGGGCTCGCACAGATACGCAGTATTTT. This sequence joins TRBV20-1 and TRBJ2-3; 14 nucleotides line up with TRBD2. Germline CDR1 and CDR2: DFQATT and SNEGSKA (reference sequence). There are 17 residues in the CDR3. The J segment lost 1 base and the V segment lost 5 bases, leaving 8 bases of the junction unmatched.

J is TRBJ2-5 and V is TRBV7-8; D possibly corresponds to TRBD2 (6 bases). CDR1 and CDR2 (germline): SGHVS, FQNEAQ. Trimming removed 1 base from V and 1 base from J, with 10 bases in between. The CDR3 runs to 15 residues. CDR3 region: CASSLGTGVQETQYF. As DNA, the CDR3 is TGTGCCAGCAGCTTAGGGACGGGGGTCCAAGAGACCCAGTACTTC.

The CDR3 DNA sequence: TGTGCCAGCACGAGACAGGTGACCACTGAAGCTTTCTTT. Translating it yields CASTRQVTTEAFF. The chain has TRBV7-2 and TRBJ1-1, with D possibly matching TRBD1 (6 bases). Trimming took off 7 bases at V and 4 bases at J, with 13 bases between the two ends. Germline-derived CDR1 and CDR2 are SGHTA and FQGNSA. The CDR3 covers 13 residues.

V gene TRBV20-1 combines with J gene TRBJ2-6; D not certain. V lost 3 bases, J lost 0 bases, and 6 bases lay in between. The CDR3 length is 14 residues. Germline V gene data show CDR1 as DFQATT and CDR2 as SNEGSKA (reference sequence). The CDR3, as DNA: TGCAGTGCTAGCGGCTTCTCTGGGGCCAACGTCCTGACTTTC. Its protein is CSASGFSGANVLTF.

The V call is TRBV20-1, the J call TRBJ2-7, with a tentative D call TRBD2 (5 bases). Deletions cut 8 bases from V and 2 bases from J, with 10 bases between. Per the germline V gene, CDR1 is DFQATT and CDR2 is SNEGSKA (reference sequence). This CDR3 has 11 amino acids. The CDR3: CSRGSTYEQYF. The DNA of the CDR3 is TGCAGTCGAGGGAGCACCTACGAGCAGTACTTC.

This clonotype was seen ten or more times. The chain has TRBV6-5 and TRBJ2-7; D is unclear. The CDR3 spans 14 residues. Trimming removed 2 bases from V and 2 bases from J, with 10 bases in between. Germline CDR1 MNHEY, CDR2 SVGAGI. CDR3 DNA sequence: TGTGCCAGCAGTTACGTCTACGGCCCCTACGAGCAGTACTTC. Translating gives CASSYVYGPYEQYF.